The 4 T cell receptor beta chains reported below all come from one sample, sequenced in a study of blood T cell repertoires in COVID-19. Libraries were prepared by immunoSEQ multiplex PCR; TCRdb keeps only in-frame clonotypes and omits some of them. This table has about 210,000 clones, about 87% appearing once. The material sequenced was PBMCs or T cells enriched from blood (not recorded which). The receptors derive from a middle-aged woman with acute COVID-19.

This clone is a singleton in its sample. J is TRBJ1-5 and V is TRBV10-3; the match to TRBD1 covers 9 bases. Losses at the gene ends were 5 bases for V and 7 bases for J; bases not matched to a gene: 6. CDR3 size: 14 residues. Germline CDR1 reads ENHRY; CDR2 reads SYGVKD. The CDR3 loop is CAISPGQGSQPQHF. CDR3 nucleotide sequence: TGTGCCATCAGTCCCGGACAGGGGAGCCAGCCCCAGCATTTT.

V gene TRBV29-1 combines with J gene TRBJ2-1; weak D call: TRBD2 (5 bases). The length of the CDR3 is 13 residues. Germline V gives CDR1 SQVTM, CDR2 ANQGSEA. The germline V and J ends were trimmed by 4 bases and 7 bases, with 14 bases remaining between them. The DNA of the CDR3 is TGCAGCGTTGGAAGCGGATTAGGAAATGAGCAGTTCTTC. Translation gives CSVGSGLGNEQFF.

The V gene is TRBV6-2 or TRBV6-3, the J gene TRBJ2-1; 8 bases are shared with TRBD1. The CDR3 runs to 15 residues. V shed 5 bases and J 4 bases; nucleotides not matched to a gene: 7. Germline V gene sequence: CDR1 MNHEY, CDR2 SVGEGT. The chain's CDR3 is CASSQPGGSYNEQFF. The CDR3, as DNA: TGTGCCAGCAGTCAGCCAGGGGGCAGTTACAATGAGCAGTTCTTC.

The J gene is TRBJ2-5, the V gene TRBV5-1; TRBD2 aligns across 13 bases. V trimming: 0 bases; J trimming: 4 bases; junction bases outside the gene matches: 3. The CDR3 runs to 16 residues. CDR1 and CDR2 from the germline V gene are SGHRS and YFSETQ. DNA of the CDR3: TGCGCCAGCAGCTTGGGGACTAGCGGGAGTGTAGAGACCCAGTACTTC. It encodes CASSLGTSGSVETQYF.